This passage covers 29 T cell receptor beta chains from one sample sequenced in a study of shared clonotypes between healthy human individuals (dated by TCRdb to about 2020). The library relied on the immunoSEQ multiplex PCR assay. The table was pulled from immuneACCESS by TCRdb, which kept in-frame rearrangements only. Such tables lose some clones; where checked, under half of the loss comes from unresolved V genes, and the rest has no known cause. For this sample there are roughly 500,000 clones; about 85% appear just once. The ten largest account for 13% of the sample. The sample comprised PBMCs. These receptors were collected from a woman aged 40 to 50 in good health. Some clones in this sample may be carry-over from other donors' samples.

The chain recombines TRBV6-1 with TRBJ1-5; D ambiguous. This CDR3 is 12 amino acids long. Germline assignment: CDR1 MNHNS and CDR2 SASEGT. V lost 8 bases and J lost 2, with 7 bases in between. The CDR3 protein is CASGPGNQPQHF. In DNA, the CDR3 is TGTGCCAGCGGACCTGGCAATCAGCCCCAGCATTTT.

The CDR3 protein is CASSDSPPGYTF. The CDR3 DNA follows: TGTGCCAGCAGTGACAGCCCTCCCGGCTACACCTTC. The gene calls are TRBV6-1 and TRBJ1-2; the D is unclear. Trimming removed 3 bases from V and 8 bases from J, with 10 bases in between. Germline lookup yields CDR1 MNHNS and CDR2 SASEGT. This CDR3 region has 12 residues.

This chain uses TRBV30 with TRBJ1-2, with TRBD1 identical over 8 bases. V trimming: 2 bases; J trimming: 12 bases; junction bases outside the gene matches: 11. CDR3 size: 13 residues. The germline V gene has CDR1 GTSNPN and CDR2 SVGIG (reference sequence). CDR3 bases: TGTGCCTGGAGTAGTGGGACAGGAAAAAGGCACACCTTC. Translating gives CAWSSGTGKRHTF.

The chain links TRBV6-9 to TRBJ1-1, with 10 positions matching TRBD1. Germline values: CDR1 MNHGY, CDR2 SVAAGI. This CDR3 is 17 amino acids long. With V trimmed by 9 bases and J by 0 bases, 13 bases remained unmatched. The CDR3 DNA sequence: TGTGCCAGGGACGGAAGGGGACAGGGGAGGGTGAACACTGAAGCTTTCTTT. Protein: CARDGRGQGRVNTEAFF.

A word on this clone: Given a much more abundant clone one base away, this may be a read error. The CDR3 sequence is CASSGTLSYTF. In DNA form, the CDR3 reads TGTGCCAGCAGTGGAACCCTTTCCTACACCTTC. The V call is TRBV2, the J call TRBJ1-2, with D unclear. Trimming cost V 4 bases and J 10 bases, with 10 bases left between them. Germline V gene sequence: CDR1 SNHLY, CDR2 FYNNEI. The length of the CDR3 is 11 residues. Filled out from reference TRBV2 and TRBJ1-2, the complete variable domain reads EPEVTQTPSHQVTQMGQEVILRCVPISNHLYFYWYRQILGQKVEFLVSFYNNEISEKSEIFDDQFSVERPDGSNFTLKIRSTKLEDSAMYFCASSGTLSYTFGSGTRLTVV.

V and J are TRBV20-1 and TRBJ2-7; D is unclear. Trimming removed 5 bases at V and 3 bases at J, with 8 bases between. CDR3 length: 11 residues. The V gene's germline CDR1 is DFQATT and CDR2 SNEGSKA (reference sequence). Here the CDR3 DNA reads TGCAGTGCTTTAAGTTTCTACGAGCAGTACTTC. Protein product: CSALSFYEQYF.

This chain links TRBV18 with TRBJ2-7; D not resolved. This CDR3 spans 13 amino acids. Trimming removed 3 bases at V and 6 bases at J, with 12 bases between. Germline CDR1 and CDR2: KGHSH and LQKENI. This chain's CDR3 is CASSPLGRFEQYF. As DNA, the CDR3 is TGTGCCAGCTCACCCCTCGGACGGTTCGAGCAGTACTTC. Combining the CDR3 with reference TRBV18 and TRBJ2-7 gives the whole variable domain NAGVMQNPRHLVRRRGQEARLRCSPMKGHSHVYWYRQLPEEGLKFMVYLQKENIIDESGMPKERFSAEFPKEGPSILRIQQVVRGDSAAYFCASSPLGRFEQYFGPGTRLTVT.

This clone was detected only a few times. This chain joins TRBV18 and TRBJ2-4; 11 nucleotides line up with TRBD1. V gave up 5 bases and J gave up 3 bases; unmatched junction bases: 6. This CDR3 has 16 amino acids. Looked up from germline, CDR1 is KGHSH and CDR2 is LQKENI. CDR3 sequence (DNA): TGTGCCAGCTCAAACGGACAGGGGGCAGTCAAAAACATTCAGTACTTC. It encodes CASSNGQGAVKNIQYF. The full variable domain, with the rest looked up from reference TRBV18 and TRBJ2-4, is NAGVMQNPRHLVRRRGQEARLRCSPMKGHSHVYWYRQLPEEGLKFMVYLQKENIIDESGMPKERFSAEFPKEGPSILRIQQVVRGDSAAYFCASSNGQGAVKNIQYFGAGTRLSVL.

The CDR3 region has the DNA TGTGCCAGCAGCTTAGACTGGGGACCCGGGGAGCTGTTTTTT. This encodes CASSLDWGPGELFF. The chain has TRBV11-2 and TRBJ2-2; tentatively, D is TRBD1 or TRBD2 (5 bases each). The CDR3 length is 14 residues. Trimming left V 0 bases short and J 6 bases short, with 8 bases between. Germline V gives CDR1 SGHAT, CDR2 FQNNGV.

The gene calls are TRBV15 and TRBJ1-1; 7 nucleotides match TRBD1. The germline gives CDR1 LNHNV, CDR2 YYDKDF (reference sequence). The J segment lost 5 bases and the V segment lost 1 base, leaving 4 bases of the junction unmatched. This CDR3 spans 14 amino acids. The CDR3 DNA follows: TGTGCCACCAGCAGAGTACAGGGGACGACTGAAGCTTTCTTT. It is translated as CATSRVQGTTEAFF. Together with reference TRBV15 and TRBJ1-1, the CDR3 gives the full variable domain: DAMVIQNPRYQVTQFGKPVTLSCSQTLNHNVMYWYQQKSSQAPKLLFHYYDKDFNNEADTPDNFQSRRPNTSFCFLDIRSPGLGDTAMYLCATSRVQGTTEAFFGQGTRLTVV.

This chain connects TRBV7-7 to TRBJ2-5; 11 nucleotides line up with TRBD1. Germline values: CDR1 SSHAT, CDR2 FNYEAQ (reference sequence). J lost 7 bases, V lost 1 base, and 5 bases had no gene match. The CDR3 is 15 amino acids. CDR3 DNA sequence: TGTGCCAGCAGCTTAGAGGACAGGGGGCTACGGACCCAGTACTTC. It translates to CASSLEDRGLRTQYF.

This chain connects TRBV4-3 to TRBJ2-7, with D possibly being TRBD1 or TRBD2 (5 bases each). The germline CDR1 and CDR2 sequences are LGHNA and YSLEER. CDR3 length: 15 amino acids. V lost 4 bases, J lost 2 bases, and 15 bases lay in between. The CDR3 loop is CASSRQPQGPYEQYF. The CDR3 region has the DNA TGCGCCAGCAGCCGACAGCCCCAGGGACCCTACGAGCAGTACTTC.

As concerns this clone: At the DNA level, this CDR3 is encoded by other sequences in the same sample as well. This chain uses TRBV6-6 with TRBJ1-1; tentatively, D is TRBD1 (5 bases). The CDR3 runs to 16 residues. Per the germline V gene, CDR1 is MNHNY and CDR2 is SVGAGI (reference sequence). Trimming stripped 2 bases from V and 2 bases from J, with 15 bases between. In DNA, the CDR3 is TGTGCCAGCAGTTACCCCTTGGGAAGGGGAAACACTGAAGCTTTCTTT. Translation: CASSYPLGRGNTEAFF.

Concerning this clone: This may be a read error: a much more frequent sequence differs by one nucleotide. This chain uses TRBV11-2 with TRBJ2-3; D gene unclear. The germline CDR1 and CDR2 sequences are SGHAT and FQNNGV. V dropped 1 base and J dropped 1 base, with 6 bases sitting between them. This CDR3 is 14 amino acids long. CDR3 amino acids: CASSLGQGTDTQYF. Written as DNA, the CDR3 is TGTGCCAGCAGCTTAGGGCAGGGCACAGATACGCAGTATTTT. Variable domain in full (rest from reference TRBV11-2 and TRBJ2-3): EAGVAQSPRYKIIEKRQSVAFWCNPISGHATLYWYQQILGQGPKLLIQFQNNGVVDDSQLPKDRFSAERLKGVDSTLKIQPAKLEDSAVYLCASSLGQGTDTQYFGPGTRLTVL.

In the case of this clone: Given a far larger clone just one base away, this is likely a sequencing read error. The chain links TRBV7-9 to TRBJ1-2; TRBD1 agrees at 7 bases. The CDR3 is 12 amino acids. CDR1 and CDR2 (germline): SEHNR, FQNEAQ (reference sequence). The CDR3 DNA is TGTGCCGGCAGCACTAGCTGGGACAGAAAGACCTTC. It encodes CAGSTSWDRKTF.

As regards this clone: The conserved phenylalanine or tryptophan is not found at the CDR3 terminus, so this likely reflects a read error. Because the CDR3's place on the DNA is in doubt, the DNA is left out and the CDR3 is given as listed by TCRdb. The CDR3 loop reads CATWTSGRAETVL. V gene TRBV10-2 combines with J gene TRBJ2-3; TRBD2, the table's D call, lacks a check against the DNA. Counting both end residues, the CDR3 totals 13 amino acids. From germline, CDR1 is WSHSY and CDR2 SAAADI.

The rearrangement uses TRBV5-1 and TRBJ1-5, with 8 bases identical to TRBD1. J was trimmed by 7 bases and V by 2 bases; bases with no gene match: 8. The CDR3 consists of 15 residues. Germline assignment: CDR1 SGHRS and CDR2 YFSETQ. The CDR3 reads CASSLGTGVAQPQHF. The CDR3, as DNA: TGCGCCAGCAGCTTAGGGACAGGAGTGGCGCAGCCCCAGCATTTT. The whole variable domain, filled in from reference TRBV5-1 and TRBJ1-5, reads KAGVTQTPRYLIKTRGQQVTLSCSPISGHRSVSWYQQTPGQGLQFLFEYFSETQRNKGNFPGRFSGRQFSNSRSEMNVSTLELGDSALYLCASSLGTGVAQPQHFGDGTRLSIL.

CDR3 amino acids: CASSGGTSGGSDTQYF. The CDR3 DNA is TGTGCCAGCAGTGGTGGGACTAGTGGAGGTTCAGATACGCAGTATTTT. This sequence joins TRBV6-4 and TRBJ2-3; 8 bases align to TRBD2. Germline V gene data show CDR1 as MRHNA and CDR2 as SNTAGT. The V gene end was trimmed by 4 bases and the J gene end by 4 bases; junction bases not matched to a gene: 10. This CDR3 comprises 16 residues.

The table lists this clone with a count of one. The chain employs TRBV11-3 and TRBJ2-1, with D perhaps matching TRBD2 (5 bases). The CDR3 runs to 13 residues. The V end was cut by 4 bases, the J end by 7 bases, with 11 bases between. The germline V gene has CDR1 SGHNT and CDR2 YENEEA. The CDR3 loop is CASSSTKRNEQFF. The CDR3, as DNA: TGTGCCAGCAGCTCGACCAAGCGGAATGAGCAGTTCTTC.

The chain recombines TRBV5-1 with TRBJ1-1; D unclear. The CDR3 contains 13 residues. The V gene's germline CDR1 is SGHRS and CDR2 YFSETQ. V shed 0 bases and J shed 3 bases, with 6 bases lying between them. CDR3 region: CASSLELDTEAFF. The DNA of the CDR3 is TGCGCCAGCAGCTTGGAATTAGACACTGAAGCTTTCTTT.

The chain carries TRBV6-7 and TRBJ2-7; no clear D. TRBV6-7 is an ORF for which the function is uncertain. This CDR3 has 18 amino acids. V lost 7 bases and J lost 3, with 28 bases in between. CDR3 sequence (DNA): TGTGCCAGCACCCCAAGGATGGACCGTATTTGCTTACTCTACGAGCAGTACTTC. This codes for CASTPRMDRICLLYEQYF.

This clone showed up just once. The chain joins TRBV9 to TRBJ2-1; weak D call: TRBD2 (6 bases). From germline, CDR1 is SGDLS and CDR2 YYNGEE. The CDR3 spans 12 residues. V lost 9 bases and J 6 bases, leaving 13 bases between the germline ends. The CDR3 reads CAIQMEGNEQFF. DNA of the CDR3: TGTGCCATCCAGATGGAGGGCAATGAGCAGTTCTTC. Full variable domain (remainder filled in from reference TRBV9 and TRBJ2-1): DSGVTQTPKHLITATGQRVTLRCSPRSGDLSVYWYQQSLDQGLQFLIQYYNGEERAKGNILERFSAQQFPDLHSELNLSSLELGDSALYFCAIQMEGNEQFFGPGTRLTVL.

This clone was seen a single time. The chain joins TRBV7-2 to TRBJ1-5; 10 nucleotides line up with TRBD1. The CDR3 extends over 15 amino acids. The ends lost 1 base at V and 8 bases at J; junction bases unmatched: 5. Germline V gives CDR1 SGHTA, CDR2 FQGNSA. This CDR3 reads CASSLGGQGTEPQHF. The CDR3 DNA sequence: TGTGCCAGCAGCTTAGGGGGACAGGGGACGGAGCCCCAGCATTTT. Supplemented by reference TRBV7-2 and TRBJ1-5, the full variable domain reads GAGVSQSPSNKVTEKGKDVELRCDPISGHTALYWYRQSLGQGLEFLIYFQGNSAPDKSGLPSDRFSAERTGGSVSTLTIQRTQQEDSAVYLCASSLGGQGTEPQHFGDGTRLSIL.

The chain is built from TRBV4-1 and TRBJ2-5; D might be TRBD1 or TRBD2, each matching 7 bases. The CDR3 loop spans 16 amino acids. CDR1 MGHRA and CDR2 YSYEKL come from the germline V gene. The V gene lost 3 bases and the J gene lost 5 bases, with 19 bases spanning the gap. Here the CDR3 reads CASSQGDSGRGETQYF. As DNA, the CDR3 is TGCGCCAGCAGCCAGGGGGACAGCGGGCGGGGGGAGACCCAGTACTTC.

The chain has TRBV18 and TRBJ2-1; no clear D gene. This CDR3 is built from 14 residues. V gave up 3 bases and J gave up 5 bases, with 11 bases separating them. Germline lookup yields CDR1 KGHSH and CDR2 LQKENI. CDR3 loop: CASSPPAWDNEQFF. CDR3 DNA sequence: TGTGCCAGCTCACCCCCGGCATGGGACAATGAGCAGTTCTTC.

As to this clone: Other DNA sequences in the sample encode the same CDR3. The CDR3 sequence is CASSGLAGVNEQFF. CDR3 DNA sequence: TGTGCCAGCAGCGGACTAGCGGGAGTTAATGAGCAGTTCTTC. The chain uses TRBV9 and TRBJ2-1; the match to TRBD2 covers 12 bases. CDR1 is SGDLS and CDR2 is YYNGEE in the germline V gene. With 3 bases clipped from V and 7 bases from J, the junction kept 2 bases outside the gene matches. The CDR3 is 14 amino acids. The variable domain in full, completed from reference TRBV9 and TRBJ2-1, reads DSGVTQTPKHLITATGQRVTLRCSPRSGDLSVYWYQQSLDQGLQFLIQYYNGEERAKGNILERFSAQQFPDLHSELNLSSLELGDSALYFCASSGLAGVNEQFFGPGTRLTVL.

The rearrangement links TRBV4-1 to TRBJ2-7, with TRBD1 as a possible D gene (5 bases). This CDR3 has 15 amino acids. The V end lost 3 bases, the J end lost 2 bases, and 14 bases lay between the germline ends. The V gene's germline CDR1 is MGHRA and CDR2 YSYEKL. CDR3 sequence reads: CASSQSADITYEQYF. The CDR3 coding sequence is TGCGCCAGCAGCCAGAGCGCGGACATCACCTACGAGCAGTACTTC.

This chain uses TRBV19 with TRBJ2-5; D remains unclear. Trimming pared 1 base from V and 1 base from J, leaving 10 bases between. The CDR3 runs to 15 residues. In germline, CDR1 is LNHDA, CDR2 SQIVND (reference sequence). In nucleotides, the CDR3 is TGTGCCAGTAGTATAGGCCGCGGCAGCCAAGAGACCCAGTACTTC. This gives the protein CASSIGRGSQETQYF.

The chain employs TRBV7-9 and TRBJ1-4; D not resolved. This CDR3 has 16 residues. Trimming pared 3 bases from V and 3 bases from J, leaving 14 bases between. Germline CDR1 and CDR2: SEHNR and FQNEAQ (reference sequence). The CDR3 sequence: CASSFRSGGANEKLFF. CDR3 nucleotide sequence: TGTGCCAGCAGCTTTCGGTCGGGAGGTGCTAATGAAAAACTGTTTTTT.